Listed below are T cell receptor beta chains from one sample, sequenced in a study of CD8 T cells in Susac syndrome. TCRdb processed the immunoSEQ multiplex PCR reads anew with MiXCR; each CDR3 protein has one entry. The sample lists some 190,000 distinct CDR3 sequences, around 93% occurring once. The sequenced sample was CD4+ T cells from PBMCs. The receptors come from a human donor in good health. CDR3s leave out the opening cysteine and the closing phenylalanine or tryptophan. A D gene is named only where the DNA matches it firmly.

J gene: TRBJ2-7
V gene: TRBV20-1
D gene: TRBD1
CDR3 protein: SARSGGKAWEQY

J gene: TRBJ1-1
V gene: TRBV21-1
D gene: -
CDR3 protein: ASSKGAAF

J gene: TRBJ1-6
V gene: TRBV20-1
D gene: TRBD1
CDR3 protein: SATRTGTQALH

J gene: TRBJ2-2
V gene: TRBV29-1
D gene: -
CDR3 protein: SVHPRDTGELF

J gene: TRBJ1-2
V gene: TRBV6-1
D gene: TRBD1
CDR3 protein: ASSGRDSLVMTYGYT

J gene: TRBJ1-2
V gene: TRBV20-1
D gene: TRBD1
CDR3 protein: SAKTGVLGYT

J gene: TRBJ1-1
V gene: TRBV11-1
D gene: TRBD1
CDR3 protein: ASSIIGTGNTEAF

J gene: TRBJ2-5
V gene: TRBV14
D gene: TRBD2
CDR3 protein: ASSRRTSGGETQY

J gene: TRBJ2-7
V gene: TRBV5-1
D gene: -
CDR3 protein: ASSDGGGRKGYEQY

J gene: TRBJ1-2
V gene: TRBV7-8
D gene: -
CDR3 protein: ASSLVGDGYT

J gene: TRBJ2-1
V gene: TRBV9
D gene: -
CDR3 protein: ASSAQGLSSYNEQF

J gene: TRBJ2-2
V gene: TRBV7-2
D gene: TRBD2
CDR3 protein: ASRGSGGSAGELF

J gene: TRBJ1-6
V gene: TRBV5-4
D gene: -
CDR3 protein: ASSSGGPAIRSPLH

J gene: TRBJ1-1
V gene: TRBV7-2
D gene: -
CDR3 protein: ASILHNYATEAF

J gene: TRBJ1-2
V gene: TRBV5-5
D gene: -
CDR3 protein: ASSFQPTANYGYT

J gene: TRBJ2-3
V gene: TRBV29-1
D gene: TRBD1
CDR3 protein: SVETGGTDTQY

J gene: TRBJ2-7
V gene: TRBV13
D gene: -
CDR3 protein: ASSFGAVHIYEQY

J gene: TRBJ2-1
V gene: TRBV2
D gene: -
CDR3 protein: ASSEANTGIPYNEQF

J gene: TRBJ1-3
V gene: TRBV7-2
D gene: -
CDR3 protein: ASSLRGVPGNTIY

J gene: TRBJ2-1
V gene: TRBV5-1
D gene: TRBD2
CDR3 protein: ASALIGGANEQF

J gene: TRBJ1-2
V gene: TRBV3-1
D gene: -
CDR3 protein: ASSSNVGYT

J gene: TRBJ2-3
V gene: TRBV5-1
D gene: -
CDR3 protein: ASSLGIGGDTQY

J gene: TRBJ2-7
V gene: TRBV7-9
D gene: -
CDR3 protein: ASSPAMAEQY

J gene: TRBJ2-1
V gene: TRBV7-3
D gene: -
CDR3 protein: ASSPTSASAYNEQF

J gene: TRBJ1-2
V gene: TRBV19
D gene: TRBD1
CDR3 protein: ATQIRGPNSPNGRYT

J gene: TRBJ1-6
V gene: TRBV5-8
D gene: TRBD1
CDR3 protein: ASRGQANSPLH

J gene: TRBJ1-1
V gene: TRBV5-1
D gene: -
CDR3 protein: ASTRELTRNTEAF

J gene: TRBJ1-1
V gene: TRBV15
D gene: -
CDR3 protein: ATSRPDPEVEAF

J gene: TRBJ2-5
V gene: TRBV9
D gene: TRBD2
CDR3 protein: ASSVGATSAQTQY

J gene: TRBJ2-3
V gene: TRBV9
D gene: -
CDR3 protein: ASSVGVGIDTQY

J gene: TRBJ1-5
V gene: TRBV27
D gene: -
CDR3 protein: ASSLREQPSNQPQH

J gene: TRBJ2-5
V gene: TRBV15
D gene: -
CDR3 protein: ATSRVEETQY

J gene: TRBJ2-1
V gene: TRBV6-6
D gene: -
CDR3 protein: ASSPRSHEQF

J gene: TRBJ1-6
V gene: TRBV20-1
D gene: -
CDR3 protein: SARGHGNSPLH

J gene: TRBJ1-6
V gene: TRBV3-1
D gene: -
CDR3 protein: ASRLQGDYSPLH

J gene: TRBJ1-1
V gene: TRBV6-2/TRBV6-3
D gene: -
CDR3 protein: ASSYASITEAF

J gene: TRBJ1-2
V gene: TRBV6-2/TRBV6-3
D gene: TRBD1
CDR3 protein: ASTLLGTGMDGYT

J gene: TRBJ2-3
V gene: TRBV7-6
D gene: -
CDR3 protein: ASSLASGSTQY

J gene: TRBJ2-1
V gene: TRBV15
D gene: -
CDR3 protein: ATSRPDRGNEQF

J gene: TRBJ1-1
V gene: TRBV19
D gene: TRBD1
CDR3 protein: ASSTRDRANTEAF

J gene: TRBJ2-1
V gene: TRBV4-1
D gene: -
CDR3 protein: ASSHPDRDNEQF

J gene: TRBJ2-3
V gene: TRBV6-6
D gene: -
CDR3 protein: ASSYDTFGTQY

J gene: TRBJ1-2
V gene: TRBV6-5
D gene: -
CDR3 protein: ASSYRGHGYT